This TCR beta chain is drawn from a study of blood T cell repertoires in COVID-19. Study-wide context: T cells, B-cell-depleted T cells, or PBMCs supplied cDNA or gDNA.

Authors' data handling: Amplified reference gene primers provided the basis for estimating nucleated cell counts. Data came from immunoSEQ multiplex PCR; TCRdb stores just in-frame clones and leaves some out. That table is the source of V, J and clone size, and D and trimming were worked out from the DNA. The data contain around 80,000 clones, approximately 90% of them singletons. This receptor was taken from a man aged 55 to 69 with acute or convalescent COVID-19. Material for sequencing was peripheral blood.

CDR3 coding DNA: TGTGCCAGTAGTGGAGGGGACAGATACATGAACACTGAAGCTTTCTTT. It specifies CASSGGDRYMNTEAFF. The chain is built from TRBV19 and TRBJ1-1, with 7 bases that match TRBD1. V lost 5 bases to trimming and J lost 0 bases; unmatched junction nucleotides: 9. The CDR3 is 16 amino acids. CDR1 is LNHDA, CDR2 SQIVND, per germline (reference sequence).